The 23 T cell receptor beta chains in this list originate from one sample, sequenced in a study of regulatory T cells in long-lasting Graves disease. The authors built TCR beta libraries using iRepertoire HTBI primers and Arm-PCR of CDR3 regions. TCRdb reprocessed the multiplex PCR reads with MiXCR, giving one entry per CDR3 protein. The data hold about 320,000 distinct CDR3 sequences, with over 15% observed a single time. Time point denoted: newly diagnosed GD, antithyroid drugs for less than 3 months. The TCR library used RNA extracted from PBMCs. The source material was peripheral blood mononuclear cells (PBMCs), sampled at new diagnosis, from a patient treated with antithyroid drugs. The receptors here all came from a female donor with Graves disease.

This clonotype was observed many times. The chain combines TRBV4-1 with TRBJ2-7, with 8 bases lining up with TRBD2. The CDR3 loop spans 17 amino acids. J was trimmed by 7 bases and V by 0 bases; bases with no gene match: 14. Per germline, CDR1 MGHRA and CDR2 YSYEKL. CDR3 sequence: CASSQDLSAGGPWEQYF. The CDR3 DNA is TGCGCCAGCAGCCAAGATCTAAGTGCGGGAGGCCCTTGGGAGCAGTACTTC.

At least ten counts were recorded for this clonotype. This chain uses TRBV5-1 with TRBJ2-3, with D perhaps matching TRBD2 (6 bases). Deletions cut 4 bases from V and 2 bases from J, with 17 bases between. Germline-derived CDR1 and CDR2 are SGHRS and YFSETQ. CDR3 length equals 16 residues. DNA for the CDR3: TGCGCCAGCAGCCCTGGGACTTTCGGTAACACAGATACGCAGTATTTT. This encodes CASSPGTFGNTDTQYF.

This clonotype has a handful of counts. The J gene is TRBJ2-7, the V gene TRBV2; D ambiguous. The CDR3 has 12 residues. The germline V gene encodes CDR1 SNHLY and CDR2 FYNNEI. V lost 6 bases and J lost 3, with 9 bases in between. CDR3: CASSRTLYEQYF. The CDR3 region has the DNA TGTGCCAGCAGCCGCACCCTCTACGAGCAGTACTTC.

The CDR3 loop reads CASSDIGPFWGEKLFF. CDR3 coding DNA: TGCGCCAGCAGTGACATTGGGCCCTTTTGGGGTGAAAAACTGTTTTTT. This chain joins TRBV10-1 and TRBJ1-4; no firm D call. The CDR3 runs to 16 residues. Germline-derived CDR1 and CDR2 are WNHNN and SYGVQD (reference sequence). The V and J ends lost 3 bases and 7 bases respectively, with 18 bases between them.

This clonotype was seen only a few times. The chain is built from TRBV7-2 and TRBJ2-3, with no clear D. The germline V and J ends were trimmed by 5 bases and 1 base, with 10 bases remaining between them. Germline V gene data show CDR1 as SGHTA and CDR2 as FQGNSA. CDR3 length: 14 residues. CDR3 residues: CASSPVEGTDTQYF. The CDR3 DNA reads TGTGCCAGCAGCCCCGTCGAGGGCACAGATACGCAGTATTTT.

This clonotype turned up a few times. This may come from a read error, since a much larger clone is one base off. V and J are TRBV28 and TRBJ2-7; D is undetermined. Germline CDR1 MDHEN, CDR2 SYDVKM. The CDR3 runs to 15 residues. Deletions cut 5 bases from V and 3 bases from J, with 17 bases between. For the CDR3, the DNA is TGTGCCAGCAGTCTCCTCTGGGCGGACCACTACGAGCAGTACTTC. Translating gives CASSLLWADHYEQYF. Filled out from reference TRBV28 and TRBJ2-7, the complete variable domain reads DVKVTQSSRYLVKRTGEKVFLECVQDMDHENMFWYRQDPGLGLRLIYFSYDVKMKEKGDIPEGYSVSREKKERFSLILESASTNQTSMYLCASSLLWADHYEQYFGPGTRLTVT.

This clonotype was observed many times. CDR3 DNA: TGTGCCATCAGTGCCTCGGTCTTCCTAGCGGGAGGCCGGGATACGCAGTATTTT. Its protein product is CAISASVFLAGGRDTQYF. V and J are TRBV10-3 and TRBJ2-3, with 11 bases identical to TRBD2. The CDR3 is 18 amino acids. With V trimmed by 4 bases and J by 6 bases, 15 bases remained unmatched. The germline V gene encodes CDR1 ENHRY and CDR2 SYGVKD.

The CDR3 region is CASSGGLAGVYNEQFF. The CDR3 DNA reads TGTGCCAGCAGCGGGGGACTAGCGGGAGTATACAATGAGCAGTTCTTC. The chain uses TRBV9 and TRBJ2-1; 14 bases agree with TRBD2. Germline V gives CDR1 SGDLS, CDR2 YYNGEE. Germline trimming cut 3 bases from V and 4 bases from J; bases unmatched to any gene: 3. The CDR3 spans 16 residues. The full variable domain, in which reference TRBV9 and TRBJ2-1 provide the parts outside the CDR3, is DSGVTQTPKHLITATGQRVTLRCSPRSGDLSVYWYQQSLDQGLQFLIQYYNGEERAKGNILERFSAQQFPDLHSELNLSSLELGDSALYFCASSGGLAGVYNEQFFGPGTRLTVL.

This clonotype was detected many times. V is TRBV6-1 and J is TRBJ2-3; D gene uncertain. With 2 bases removed from V and 7 bases from J, the gap between germline ends came to 7 bases. The germline V gene has CDR1 MNHNS and CDR2 SASEGT. The CDR3 runs 12 residues. CDR3 protein: CASSEPGYTQYF. For the CDR3, the DNA is TGTGCCAGCAGTGAACCCGGTTATACGCAGTATTTT.

The table lists this clonotype with a few counts. CDR3 protein: CASSGLAESSYEQYF. The CDR3 DNA reads TGTGCCAGCAGTGGACTAGCGGAGAGCTCCTACGAGCAGTACTTC. The rearrangement uses TRBV6-2 or TRBV6-3 and TRBJ2-7; TRBD2 matches at 10 bases. This CDR3 contains 15 residues. Germline V gene sequence: CDR1 MNHEY, CDR2 SVGEGT. J lost 0 bases, V lost 5 bases, and 4 bases had no gene match.

The rearrangement links TRBV7-2 to TRBJ1-1; D gene ambiguous. The CDR3 consists of 14 residues. V lost 4 bases, J lost 1 base, and 10 bases lay in between. Germline CDR1 is SGHTA and CDR2 is FQGNSA. CDR3 bases: TGTGCCAGCAGCTCTAACCCGGGGAACACTGAAGCTTTCTTT. Its protein is CASSSNPGNTEAFF.

This clonotype was counted at least ten times. The chain couples TRBV20-1 to TRBJ1-2; D ambiguous. This CDR3 region has 16 residues. Trimming took off 6 bases at V and 1 base at J, with 21 bases between the two ends. The germline gives CDR1 DFQATT, CDR2 SNEGSKA (reference sequence). The CDR3, as DNA: TGCAGTGCCACTGGAAGGAGCTCCCGAAGTAACTATGGCTACACCTTC. Its protein is CSATGRSSRSNYGYTF.

About this clonotype: With a much larger clone just one base away, this may be a read error. The rearrangement uses TRBV19 and TRBJ2-5; D is unclear. Germline V gene lookup returns CDR1 LNHDA and CDR2 SQIVND (reference sequence). CDR3 length equals 13 residues. The CDR3 loop reads CASSVGPREAQYF. DNA for the CDR3: TGTGCCAGTAGTGTCGGTCCGCGAGAGGCCCAGTACTTC.

The chain carries TRBV30 and TRBJ1-5; possibly TRBD1 for D (6 bases). Germline V gives CDR1 GTSNPN, CDR2 SVGIG (reference sequence). CDR3 length equals 13 residues. Trimming cost V 1 base and J 7 bases, with 11 bases left between them. Here the CDR3 reads CAWSAQGKQPQHF. CDR3 bases: TGTGCCTGGAGTGCGCAGGGGAAACAGCCCCAGCATTTT.

This clonotype occurred many times. DNA for the CDR3: TGCAGTGCTGTCACTAGCGGAGGATACTACGAGCAGTACTTC. This codes for CSAVTSGGYYEQYF. The J gene is TRBJ2-7, the V gene TRBV20-1, with TRBD2 matching over 8 bases. The V and J ends lost 5 bases and 3 bases, in that order; junction bases with no gene match: 9. Germline-derived CDR1 and CDR2 are DFQATT and SNEGSKA (reference sequence). The CDR3 spans 14 residues.

This clonotype was recorded at least ten times. The rearrangement uses TRBV28 and TRBJ2-7, with D uncertain. CDR3 length: 15 residues. Trimming removed 4 bases from V and 1 base from J, with 14 bases in between. Per germline, CDR1 MDHEN and CDR2 SYDVKM. The CDR3 loop is CASSSTGPLSYEQYF. The CDR3 nucleotides are TGTGCCAGCAGTTCCACCGGTCCCCTATCCTACGAGCAGTACTTC.

The genes are TRBV28 and TRBJ2-3, with 8 bases matching TRBD2. In germline, CDR1 is MDHEN, CDR2 SYDVKM. Unmatched junction bases numbered 3, after V lost 4 bases and J lost 0 bases. The CDR3 has 15 amino acids. DNA for the CDR3: TGTGCCAGCAGTTCAGCGGGAGCGAGCACAGATACGCAGTATTTT. Translated: CASSSAGASTDTQYF.

The chain joins TRBV28 to TRBJ1-3; a weak D match, TRBD1 (5 bases). Per germline, CDR1 MDHEN and CDR2 SYDVKM. The CDR3 runs to 13 residues. Trimming stripped 5 bases from V and 3 bases from J, with 8 bases between. CDR3: CASSTGGGNTIYF. CDR3 DNA: TGTGCCAGCAGTACGGGGGGTGGAAACACCATATATTTT.

Worth noting for this clonotype: A read error may explain this, as a much larger clone is one base away. The chain uses TRBV6-1 and TRBJ1-1; D gene unclear. The CDR3 is 16 residues long. CDR1 is MNHNS and CDR2 is SASEGT in the germline V gene. This CDR3 is CASSIRIGGVNTGAFF. The DNA of the CDR3 is TGTGCCAGCAGCATTAGGATAGGAGGAGTGAACACTGGAGCTTTCTTT.

The sample holds many counts of this clonotype. J is TRBJ2-1 and V is TRBV5-1; no clear D gene. Trimming pared 4 bases from V and 0 bases from J, leaving 11 bases between. Germline assignment: CDR1 SGHRS and CDR2 YFSETQ. The CDR3 runs to 15 residues. DNA of the CDR3: TGCGCCAGCAGCCGAGAAGGGAACTCCTACAATGAGCAGTTCTTC. Amino acids: CASSREGNSYNEQFF.

This clonotype has a single count. A much larger clonotype is one base distant, so this may be a read error. J is TRBJ1-1 and V is TRBV20-1; no definite D call. CDR3 size: 14 residues. V dropped 1 base and J dropped 4 bases, with 13 bases sitting between them. CDR1 and CDR2 from the germline V gene are DFQATT and SNEGSKA (reference sequence). The CDR3 DNA sequence: TGCAGTGCTAGAGTAGAAGGTATGGGCACTGAAGCTTTCTTT. This gives the protein CSARVEGMGTEAFF.

There are many counts of this clonotype. This chain uses TRBV24-1 with TRBJ2-7; 12 bases agree with TRBD2. CDR3 length equals 15 residues. Germline values: CDR1 KGHDR, CDR2 SFDVKD. After removal of 3 bases from V and 7 bases from J, the junction contained 6 bases not matched to a gene. CDR3 residues: CATSDRTSGMDEQYF. DNA of the CDR3: TGTGCCACCAGTGATAGGACTAGCGGGATGGATGAGCAGTACTTC.

This chain links TRBV7-2 with TRBJ2-5; 8 bases are shared with TRBD2. Per germline, CDR1 SGHTA and CDR2 FQGNSA. This CDR3 contains 14 residues. With V trimmed by 6 bases and J by 5 bases, 8 bases remained unmatched. In DNA, the CDR3 is TGTGCCAGCAGACCGTCGGGGGGGGCGGAGACCCAGTACTTC. Translation: CASRPSGGAETQYF.